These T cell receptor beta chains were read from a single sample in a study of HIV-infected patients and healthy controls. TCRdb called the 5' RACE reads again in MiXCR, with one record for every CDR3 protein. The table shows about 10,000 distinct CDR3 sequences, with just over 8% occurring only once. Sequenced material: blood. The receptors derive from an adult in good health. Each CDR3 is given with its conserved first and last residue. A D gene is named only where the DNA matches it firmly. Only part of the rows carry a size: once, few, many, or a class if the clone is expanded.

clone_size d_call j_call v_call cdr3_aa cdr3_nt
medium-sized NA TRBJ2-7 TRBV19 CASSTAGQDYEQYF TGTGCCAGTAGTACAGCGGGTCAGGATTACGAGCAGTACTTC
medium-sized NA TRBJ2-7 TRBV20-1 CSARRQGNPYEQYF TGCAGTGCTAGACGGCAGGGGAATCCCTACGAGCAGTACTTC
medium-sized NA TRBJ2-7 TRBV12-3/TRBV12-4 CASRNGFTYEQYF TGTGCCAGCAGAAATGGATTCACCTACGAGCAGTACTTC
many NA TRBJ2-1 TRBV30 CACGQEREQFF TGTGCCTGTGGACAAGAGAGGGAGCAGTTCTTC
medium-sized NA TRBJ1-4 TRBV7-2 CASTKNPPATNEKLFF TGTGCCAGCACCAAGAACCCTCCTGCAACTAATGAAAAACTGTTTTTT
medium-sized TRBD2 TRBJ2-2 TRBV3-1 CASSPRLADTGELFF TGTGCCAGCAGCCCACGACTAGCCGACACCGGGGAGCTGTTTTTT
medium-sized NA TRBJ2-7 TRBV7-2 CASSLATGREQYF TGTGCCAGCAGCTTAGCAACCGGGCGCGAGCAGTACTTC
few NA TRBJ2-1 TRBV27 CASSLGGSYNEQFF TGTGCCAGCAGTTTGGGCGGCTCCTACAATGAGCAGTTCTTC
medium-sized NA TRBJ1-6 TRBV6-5 CASSTGSGTSPLHF TGTGCCAGCAGTACCGGATCCGGGACATCACCCCTCCACTTT
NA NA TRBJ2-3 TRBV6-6 CASSPGSWGTTDTQYF TGTGCCAGCAGTCCCGGAAGTTGGGGGACCACAGATACGCAGTATTTT
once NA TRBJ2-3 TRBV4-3 CASSQADLPSIDTQYF TGCGCCAGCAGCCAAGCTGACCTCCCTAGCATTGATACGCAGTATTTT
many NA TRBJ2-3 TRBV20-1 CSAAGTRSADTQYF TGCAGTGCTGCCGGGACTCGCTCTGCCGATACGCAGTATTTT
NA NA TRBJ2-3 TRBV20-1 CSAARADTQYF TGCAGTGCTGCGAGGGCAGATACGCAGTATTTT
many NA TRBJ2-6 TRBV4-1 CASSPTPGANVLTF TGCGCCAGCAGCCCTACACCTGGGGCCAACGTCCTGACTTTC
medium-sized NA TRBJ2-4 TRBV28 CASSPGEAAKNIQYF TGTGCCAGCAGCCCCGGGGAGGCCGCCAAAAACATTCAGTACTTC
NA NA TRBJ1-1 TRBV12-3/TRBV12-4 CASSDGEGGTEAFF TGTGCCAGCAGTGACGGGGAAGGGGGTACTGAAGCTTTCTTT
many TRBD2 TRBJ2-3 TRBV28 CASSSYWGSGSTDTQYF TGTGCCAGCAGTTCGTACTGGGGTAGCGGGAGCACAGATACGCAGTATTTT
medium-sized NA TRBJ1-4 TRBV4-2 CASSRRNSNEKLFF TGTGCCAGCAGCCGTCGGAATTCTAATGAAAAACTGTTTTTT
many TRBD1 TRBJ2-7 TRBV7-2 CASSFTGGIYEQYF TGTGCCAGCAGCTTCACAGGGGGAATTTACGAGCAGTACTTC
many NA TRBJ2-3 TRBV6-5 CASSYSGPSETGTDTQYF TGTGCCAGCAGTTACTCCGGTCCTAGCGAGACAGGCACAGATACGCAGTATTTT
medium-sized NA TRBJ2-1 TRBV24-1 CATSGRINSYNEQFF TGTGCCACCAGTGGACGGATTAACTCCTACAATGAGCAGTTCTTC
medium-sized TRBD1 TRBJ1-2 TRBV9 CASSPRTGRYGYTF TGTGCCAGCAGCCCGCGGACAGGGCGCTATGGCTACACCTTC
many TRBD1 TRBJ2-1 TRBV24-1 CATSDPRDSSYNEQFF TGTGCCACCAGTGATCCCCGGGACAGCTCCTACAATGAGCAGTTCTTC
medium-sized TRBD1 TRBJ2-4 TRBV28 CASSPGPGQGFRNIQYF TGTGCCAGCAGTCCCGGTCCGGGACAGGGATTTAGAAACATTCAGTACTTC
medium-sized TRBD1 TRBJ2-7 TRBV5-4 CASSVGQGYYEQYF TGTGCCAGCAGCGTCGGACAGGGGTACTACGAGCAGTACTTC
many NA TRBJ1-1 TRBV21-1 CASSKVEGRTEAFF TGTGCCAGCAGCAAAGTGGAGGGGCGGACTGAAGCTTTCTTT
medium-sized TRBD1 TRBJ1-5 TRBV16 CASSQSGTGDQPQHF TGTGCCAGCAGCCAATCCGGGACAGGGGATCAGCCCCAGCATTTT
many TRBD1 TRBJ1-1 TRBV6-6 CASTTGVTEAFF TGTGCCAGCACAACAGGGGTTACTGAAGCTTTCTTT
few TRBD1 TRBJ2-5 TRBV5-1 CASSLVIGTEETQYF TGCGCCAGCAGCTTGGTGATTGGGACAGAAGAGACCCAGTACTTC
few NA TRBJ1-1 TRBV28 CASSRTEIGTEAFF TGTGCCAGCAGCCGGACAGAAATCGGGACTGAAGCTTTCTTT
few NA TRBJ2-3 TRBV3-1 CASSRADTQYF TGTGCCAGCAGCCGAGCAGATACGCAGTATTTT
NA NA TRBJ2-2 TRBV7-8 CASSLGGRVLAGELFF TGTGCCAGCAGCTTAGGAGGGCGGGTCTTAGCCGGGGAGCTGTTTTTT
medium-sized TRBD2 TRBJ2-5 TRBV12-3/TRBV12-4 CASSPSGQETQYF TGTGCCAGCAGTCCTAGCGGACAAGAGACCCAGTACTTC
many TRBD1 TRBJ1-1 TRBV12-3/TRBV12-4 CASSLLGDSQAFF TGTGCCAGCAGTTTATTAGGGGACAGTCAAGCTTTCTTT
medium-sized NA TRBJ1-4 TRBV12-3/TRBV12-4 CASSTRVATNEKLFF TGTGCCAGCAGTACCAGGGTCGCAACTAATGAAAAACTGTTTTTT
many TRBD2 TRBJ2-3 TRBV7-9 CASSFLAGGPGTQYF TGTGCCAGCAGCTTTTTAGCGGGAGGGCCAGGTACGCAGTATTTT
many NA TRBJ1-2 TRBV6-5 CASSYRRQNYGYTF TGTGCCAGCAGTTACCGACGGCAGAACTATGGCTACACCTTC
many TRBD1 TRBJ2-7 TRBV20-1 CSARKGQGIHEQYF TGCAGTGCTAGGAAAGGACAGGGGATTCACGAGCAGTACTTC
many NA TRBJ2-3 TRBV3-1 CASSQIQETTDTQYF TGTGCCAGCAGCCAAATCCAGGAGACCACAGATACGCAGTATTTT
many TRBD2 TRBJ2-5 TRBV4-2 CASSQERGGQETQYF TGTGCCAGCAGCCAAGAGCGGGGGGGCCAAGAGACCCAGTACTTC
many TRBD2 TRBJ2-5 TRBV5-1 CASSLDLAGGNRETQYF TGCGCCAGCAGCTTGGATCTAGCGGGAGGTAACCGAGAGACCCAGTACTTC
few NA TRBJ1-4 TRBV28 CASSLGRKLFF TGTGCCAGCAGTTTAGGGAGAAAACTGTTTTTT
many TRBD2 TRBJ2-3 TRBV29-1 CSVEGASGTDTQYF TGCAGCGTTGAAGGGGCTAGCGGGACAGATACGCAGTATTTT
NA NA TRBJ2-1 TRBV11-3 CASSLGRSSENMIF TGTGCCAGCAGCTTGGGGCGATCTAGCGAGAATATGATCTTC
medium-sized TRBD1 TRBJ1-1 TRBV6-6 CASSNRGQDTEAFF TGTGCCAGCAGTAACAGGGGGCAGGACACTGAAGCTTTCTTT
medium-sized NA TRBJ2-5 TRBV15 CATSSSAGETQYF TGTGCCACCAGCAGTAGTGCAGGGGAGACCCAGTACTTC
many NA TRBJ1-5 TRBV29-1 CSVVPVGVGQPQHF TGCAGCGTTGTTCCCGTTGGGGTCGGTCAGCCCCAGCATTTT
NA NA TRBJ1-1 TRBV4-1 CASSQEGPDSYMNTEAFF TGCGCCAGCAGCCAAGAAGGGCCAGACAGTTACATGAACACTGAAGCTTTCTTT
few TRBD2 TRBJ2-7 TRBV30 CAGGRRTYEQYF TGTGCCGGCGGGAGGAGAACCTACGAGCAGTACTTC
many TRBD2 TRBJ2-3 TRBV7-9 CASSLGTSGYTDTQYF TGTGCCAGCAGCTTAGGGACTAGCGGTTACACAGATACGCAGTATTTT
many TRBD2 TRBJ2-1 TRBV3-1 CASSPVRTSGRNEQFF TGTGCCAGCAGCCCCGTAAGGACTAGCGGGAGAAATGAGCAGTTCTTC
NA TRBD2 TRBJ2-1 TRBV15 CATSRDQGGSYNEQFF TGTGCCACCAGCAGAGATCAAGGCGGGAGCTACAATGAGCAGTTCTTC
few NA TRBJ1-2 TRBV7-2 CASSLYKGGGYTF TGTGCCAGCAGCTTATACAAGGGGGGGGGCTACACCTTC
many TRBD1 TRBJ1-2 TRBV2 CASSRDRRNYGYTF TGTGCCAGCAGTCGGGACAGGCGAAACTATGGCTACACCTTC
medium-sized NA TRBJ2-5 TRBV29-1 CSVSKGTADSQETQYF TGCAGTGTTTCTAAAGGGACTGCCGATTCACAAGAGACCCAGTACTTC
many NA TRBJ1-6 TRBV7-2 CASSLAQDNSPLHF TGTGCCAGCAGCCTCGCGCAGGATAATTCACCCCTCCACTTT